This paragraph covers one TCR beta chain sequence. The data are from a study of T cells after somatic rescue of genetic block. This CDR3 is built from 14 residues. Germline V gives CDR1 SGHRS, CDR2 YFSETQ. J gave up 2 bases and V 5 bases, and 5 bases lay outside the gene matches. Measured with immunoSEQ multiplex PCR; TCRdb has only the in-frame clones, and not every one. The top ten hold roughly 0.077% of the sample, which has 45,000 to 55,000 clones, about 96% seen once. The chain uses TRBV5-1 and TRBJ2-7; 9 bases fit TRBD1. Sequencing used peripheral blood mononuclear cells (PBMCs). This receptor was obtained from a child in the first two years of life. CDR3 DNA sequence: TGCGCCAGCAGTAACAGGGGGCGCACCTACGAGCAGTACTTC. Translating it yields CASSNRGRTYEQYF. The full variable domain, its missing parts supplied by reference TRBV5-1 and TRBJ2-7, is KAGVTQTPRYLIKTRGQQVTLSCSPISGHRSVSWYQQTPGQGLQFLFEYFSETQRNKGNFPGRFSGRQFSNSRSEMNVSTLELGDSALYLCASSNRGRTYEQYFGPGTRLTVT.